A single sample is the source of the 28 T cell receptor beta chains below, sequenced in a study of cytomegalovirus exposure and HLA in healthy donors (dated by TCRdb to 2016 to 2017). The library came from the immunoSEQ multiplex PCR assay. The multiplex PCR relied on a mix of 60 forward primers for TCR Vbeta segments and 13 reverse primers for TCR Jbeta segments. TCRdb carries this immuneACCESS record with in-frame sequences only. Its versions omit some clonotypes, under half of them owing to an unresolved V gene in the studies checked, with the rest unexplained. The sample contains 150,000 to 200,000 clones, 75% to 85% of them found a single time. The top ten constitute 2% to 2.5% of the sample. Sequencing input: PBMCs. All receptors come from a woman aged 25 to 39 in good health and CMV-seronegative.

The chain combines TRBV28 with TRBJ1-3; D is unclear. The CDR3 has 14 residues. The V and J ends lost 5 bases and 0 bases respectively, with 8 bases between them. CDR1 is MDHEN, CDR2 SYDVKM, per germline. CDR3 nucleotides: TGTGCCAGCAGTCCCCGCGGCTCTGGAAACACCATATATTTT. The encoded protein is CASSPRGSGNTIYF.

V gene TRBV7-3 combines with J gene TRBJ2-1; 7 nucleotides agree with TRBD1. Per the germline V gene, CDR1 is SGHTA and CDR2 is FQGTGA. V lost 5 bases, J lost 9 bases, and 13 bases stayed unmatched. This CDR3 contains 15 residues. The CDR3 region is CASSPRQGVGGEQFF. The CDR3 region has the DNA TGTGCCAGCAGCCCTCGTCAGGGGGTAGGTGGTGAGCAGTTCTTC.

This chain joins TRBV10-3 and TRBJ2-7; D gene ambiguous. The germline gives CDR1 ENHRY, CDR2 SYGVKD. The CDR3 has 11 residues. V was trimmed by 4 bases and J by 5 bases, leaving 6 bases between them. The CDR3 DNA reads as TGTGCCATCAGTGCCCTCGACGAGCAGTACTTC. It encodes CAISALDEQYF.

In its sample, this clone was seen a few times. The chain combines TRBV5-1 with TRBJ1-5, with D possibly matching TRBD1 (6 bases). Trimming removed 7 bases at V and 5 bases at J, with 16 bases between. The germline CDR1 and CDR2 sequences are SGHRS and YFSETQ. The CDR3 has 14 residues. The CDR3 loop is CASATGMGDQPQHF. In nucleotides, the CDR3 is TGCGCCAGCGCTACAGGGATGGGCGATCAGCCCCAGCATTTT. Looking up the rest from reference TRBV5-1 and TRBJ1-5 gives the full variable domain: KAGVTQTPRYLIKTRGQQVTLSCSPISGHRSVSWYQQTPGQGLQFLFEYFSETQRNKGNFPGRFSGRQFSNSRSEMNVSTLELGDSALYLCASATGMGDQPQHFGDGTRLSIL.

This rearrangement joins TRBV2 to TRBJ2-5, with 9 bases aligning to TRBD1. The DNA matches TRBJ2-7 better at its end, which makes the J call doubtful. The CDR3 is 14 residues long. Germline lookup yields CDR1 SNHLY and CDR2 FYNNEI. The CDR3 spells CASSELGQGLEQYF. The CDR3 DNA reads as TGTGCCAGCAGTGAACTGGGACAGGGCCTCGAGCAGTACTTC.

The chain couples TRBV29-1 to TRBJ2-1; D is perhaps TRBD2 (5 bases). CDR3 length: 14 residues. V was cut by 5 bases and J by 0 bases, with 11 bases left in between. Germline CDR1 and CDR2: SQVTM and ANQGSEA. The CDR3: CSVLSESSYNEQFF. Written as DNA, the CDR3 is TGCAGCGTTCTTAGCGAAAGCTCCTACAATGAGCAGTTCTTC.

J is TRBJ1-2 and V is TRBV6-6; perhaps TRBD1 as D (6 bases). Germline V gene sequence: CDR1 MNHNY, CDR2 SVGAGI (reference sequence). V was clipped by 5 bases and J by 6 bases, with 7 bases between them. The CDR3 has 11 amino acids. The CDR3 here is CASSKGDGYTF. Written as DNA, the CDR3 is TGTGCCAGCAGTAAGGGGGATGGCTACACCTTC.

The chain recombines TRBV7-9 with TRBJ1-5; 7 nucleotides align to TRBD1. The germline CDR1 and CDR2 sequences are SEHNR and FQNEAQ (reference sequence). CDR3 length equals 14 residues. V was clipped by 5 bases and J by 11 bases; unmatched bases: 12. CDR3 protein: CASSTGQTEQSQHF. The DNA for the CDR3 is TGTGCCAGCAGCACGGGACAGACTGAACAGTCCCAGCATTTT.

The genes are TRBV28 and TRBJ1-1; D unclear. Trimming took off 8 bases at V and 6 bases at J, with 16 bases between the two ends. The CDR3 extends over 13 amino acids. The germline gives CDR1 MDHEN, CDR2 SYDVKM. The CDR3 loop reads CASVVFSGAEAFF. The CDR3 bases are TGTGCCAGCGTAGTTTTCAGCGGCGCTGAAGCTTTCTTT.

The table lists this clone with a few counts. V is TRBV18 and J is TRBJ1-1, with unresolved D. The CDR3 is 13 amino acids. Germline CDR1 and CDR2: KGHSH and LQKENI. The V end was cut by 2 bases, the J end by 0 bases, with 4 bases between. The CDR3 here is CASSPEVNTEAFF. The DNA of the CDR3 is TGTGCCAGCTCACCAGAGGTGAACACTGAAGCTTTCTTT.

The chain uses TRBV5-4 and TRBJ1-4; 7 positions agree with TRBD1. CDR3 length: 16 residues. Per germline, CDR1 SGHNT and CDR2 YYREEE (reference sequence). J gave up 3 bases and V 4 bases, and 9 bases lay outside the gene matches. This CDR3 reads CASSGGRGTANEKLFF. Here the CDR3 DNA reads TGTGCCAGCAGCGGGGGCAGGGGGACAGCTAATGAAAAACTGTTTTTT.

This clone was observed once. The gene calls are TRBV19 and TRBJ2-7; 8 nucleotides align to TRBD2. There are 14 residues in the CDR3. Germline trimming cut 3 bases from V and 0 bases from J; bases unmatched to any gene: 1. CDR1 is LNHDA, CDR2 SQIVND, per germline (reference sequence). The CDR3 nucleotides are TGTGCCAGTAGTATCGGGGGGGACTCCTACGAGCAGTACTTC. It yields the protein CASSIGGDSYEQYF.

This chain links TRBV10-1 with TRBJ2-3, with a weak D call TRBD1 (6 bases). Germline V gene data show CDR1 as WNHNN and CDR2 as SYGVQD (reference sequence). This CDR3 has 13 residues. Trimming removed 6 bases at V and 3 bases at J, with 10 bases between. The CDR3 loop is CASRDSNTDTQYF. The CDR3 DNA reads TGCGCCAGCAGGGACAGTAATACAGATACGCAGTATTTT.

This clone was counted a single time. The gene calls are TRBV11-2 and TRBJ2-3, with 13 bases lining up with TRBD2. The trim removed 4 bases at V and 4 bases at J, leaving 11 bases unmatched. Germline CDR1 is SGHAT and CDR2 is FQNNGV. This CDR3 is 18 amino acids long. CDR3 in DNA: TGTGCCAGCAGCTCGACCACGGGACTAGCGGGATTCTCAGATACGCAGTATTTT. It specifies CASSSTTGLAGFSDTQYF.

Only a few counts were recorded for this clone. The V gene is TRBV4-3, the J gene TRBJ1-1; a weak D match, TRBD1 (6 bases). CDR1 and CDR2 (germline): LGHNA, YSLEER. With 0 bases removed from V and 6 bases from J, the gap between germline ends came to 11 bases. The length of the CDR3 is 14 residues. CDR3 DNA sequence: TGCGCCAGCAGCCAAGATGACAGGCCCTCTGAAGCTTTCTTT. Translating it yields CASSQDDRPSEAFF.

The J gene is TRBJ2-7, the V gene TRBV29-1; D gene unclear. Germline CDR1 SQVTM, CDR2 ANQGSEA. The ends were cut back, 7 bases at V and 5 bases at J, with 12 bases in the middle. The CDR3 is made up of 11 amino acids. CDR3 in amino acids: CSGKRSNEQYF. The CDR3 nucleotides read TGCAGCGGGAAGAGGAGCAACGAGCAGTACTTC.

This clone was seen a handful of times. The J gene is TRBJ1-1, the V gene TRBV27, with a weak D call TRBD1 (6 bases). Trimming took 0 bases from V and 1 from J, leaving 9 bases between them. Germline CDR1 MNHEY, CDR2 SMNVEV (reference sequence). There are 15 residues in the CDR3. The CDR3 protein is CASSLSRGRNTEAFF. CDR3 bases: TGTGCCAGCAGTTTATCGCGGGGGCGGAACACTGAAGCTTTCTTT.

The CDR3 reads CASSGQTNSPLHF. As DNA, the CDR3 is TGCGCCAGCAGTGGACAGACAAATTCACCCCTCCACTTT. This chain uses TRBV10-1 with TRBJ1-6; TRBD1 might be the D (5 bases). The V end was cut by 4 bases, the J end by 7 bases, with 8 bases between. CDR1 is WNHNN and CDR2 is SYGVQD in the germline V gene (reference sequence). This CDR3 comprises 13 residues.

The V and J genes are TRBV28 and TRBJ1-4, with D possibly TRBD1 on 5 matching bases. CDR1 is MDHEN, CDR2 SYDVKM, per germline. The CDR3 runs to 13 residues. Trimming removed 2 bases from V and 5 bases from J, with 6 bases in between. This chain's CDR3 is CASSLGGNEKLFF. In DNA, the CDR3 is TGTGCCAGCAGTTTAGGGGGGAATGAAAAACTGTTTTTT. Combining the CDR3 with reference TRBV28 and TRBJ1-4 gives the whole variable domain DVKVTQSSRYLVKRTGEKVFLECVQDMDHENMFWYRQDPGLGLRLIYFSYDVKMKEKGDIPEGYSVSREKKERFSLILESASTNQTSMYLCASSLGGNEKLFFGSGTQLSVL.

The J gene is TRBJ1-1, the V gene TRBV5-1; possible D gene TRBD1, 5 bases. Germline-derived CDR1 and CDR2 are SGHRS and YFSETQ. V was cut by 5 bases and J by 10 bases, with 15 bases left in between. CDR3 size: 12 residues. The CDR3 is CASSADQGRAFF. The CDR3 DNA sequence: TGCGCCAGCAGTGCGGACCAGGGTCGAGCTTTCTTT.

The chain employs TRBV6-1 and TRBJ1-6, with TRBD1 as a possible D gene (5 bases). The CDR3 runs to 14 residues. V shed 8 bases and J shed 6 bases, with 14 bases lying between them. Germline V gives CDR1 MNHNS, CDR2 SASEGT. This CDR3 reads CASSRQRFNSPLHF. The CDR3 DNA follows: TGTGCCAGCTCGAGACAGCGCTTTAATTCACCCCTCCACTTT.

The chain joins TRBV20-1 to TRBJ1-2, with D unresolved. The germline V and J ends were trimmed by 1 base and 8 bases, with 8 bases remaining between them. The CDR3 sequence is 11 residues long. Germline V gives CDR1 DFQATT, CDR2 SNEGSKA (reference sequence). CDR3 in DNA: TGCAGTGCTAGAGTCCCGAGGGGCTACACCTTC. The encoded protein is CSARVPRGYTF.

The chain is built from TRBV29-1 and TRBJ2-1; 10 bases fit TRBD2. Germline V gene data show CDR1 as SQVTM and CDR2 as ANQGSEA. This CDR3 region has 14 residues. Losses at the gene ends were 4 bases for V and 7 bases for J; bases not matched to a gene: 7. The CDR3 region is CSVVTTSGPNEQFF. CDR3 DNA: TGCAGCGTTGTTACGACTAGCGGGCCTAATGAGCAGTTCTTC.

The chain couples TRBV29-1 to TRBJ2-3; 13 positions agree with TRBD2. V trimming: 8 bases; J trimming: 4 bases; junction bases outside the gene matches: 9. The germline V gene encodes CDR1 SQVTM and CDR2 ANQGSEA. The CDR3 runs to 15 residues. CDR3 sequence: CSTEGTSGAADTQYF. In nucleotides, the CDR3 is TGCAGCACGGAGGGGACTAGCGGGGCGGCAGATACGCAGTATTTT.

The genes are TRBV9 and TRBJ2-2; tentatively, D is TRBD2 (6 bases). Deletions cut 6 bases from V and 4 bases from J, with 16 bases between. CDR1 is SGDLS, CDR2 YYNGEE, per germline. This CDR3 is built from 15 residues. CDR3 sequence (DNA): TGTGCCAGCAACAGCCGGACGGAGGGCACCGGGGAGCTGTTTTTT. As protein: CASNSRTEGTGELFF.

The V gene is TRBV15, the J gene TRBJ2-1; TRBD2 aligns across 12 bases. Trimming at V came to 0 bases and at J to 9 bases, leaving 3 bases not matched to a gene. The CDR3 is 15 residues long. The germline gives CDR1 LNHNV, CDR2 YYDKDF (reference sequence). This chain's CDR3 is CATSRDRTSGAEQFF. The DNA of the CDR3 is TGTGCCACCAGCAGAGATAGGACTAGCGGGGCTGAGCAGTTCTTC.

Details on this clone: The sample holds other DNA sequences that translate to the same CDR3. This sequence joins TRBV11-3 and TRBJ2-1; 12 positions agree with TRBD2. CDR1 SGHNT and CDR2 YENEEA come from the germline V gene. The CDR3 sequence is 15 residues long. V lost 6 bases and J lost 3; bases outside the gene matches: 3. CDR3 nucleotide sequence: TGTGCCAGCAGTCTAGCGGGAGGGATCTACAATGAGCAGTTCTTC. Translation: CASSLAGGIYNEQFF.

The V and J genes are TRBV19 and TRBJ2-2, with D possibly TRBD1 on 6 matching bases. Germline V CDR1 and CDR2: LNHDA, SQIVND (reference sequence). V lost 7 bases and J lost 4, with 25 bases in between. The CDR3 length is 18 residues. This CDR3 is CASIPRLLTGSRTGELFF. The CDR3 DNA follows: TGTGCCAGTATCCCGCGGCTTTTAACAGGGAGCCGCACCGGGGAGCTGTTTTTT.